Listed below are T cell receptor beta chains from one sample, sequenced in a study of monozygotic twins with inflammatory bowel disease. From its re-call of the 5' RACE reads, TCRdb lists each CDR3 protein once, without DNA. The sample has about 110,000 distinct CDR3 sequences, and its top ten clones hold 9.5% to 15%. Sequencing used blood. The receptors derive from a human donor with ulcerative colitis or Crohn's disease, or a healthy co-twin of an affected twin (not recorded which). CDR3s include the opening cysteine and the closing phenylalanine or tryptophan. Each record gives: clone size, V gene, J gene, CDR3 protein. Clone size appears in some rows only: once, few, many, or a class for an expanded clone.

abundance: NA
v_gene: TRBV4-3
j_gene: TRBJ2-7
CDR3aa: CASSQDQEFYEQYF

abundance: NA
v_gene: TRBV4-1
j_gene: TRBJ2-2
CDR3aa: CASSHRTGGTGTGELFF

abundance: NA
v_gene: TRBV7-8
j_gene: TRBJ2-7
CDR3aa: CASSQRWDYEQYF

abundance: NA
v_gene: TRBV4-1
j_gene: TRBJ1-4
CDR3aa: CASSQWVADPRGDKNEKLFF

abundance: NA
v_gene: TRBV5-1
j_gene: TRBJ2-2
CDR3aa: CASSRRKGLAGAGTGELFF

abundance: NA
v_gene: TRBV5-1
j_gene: TRBJ1-1
CDR3aa: CASSKLYGRDPEAFF

abundance: NA
v_gene: TRBV15
j_gene: TRBJ2-7
CDR3aa: CATSRDTSGIRYEQYF

abundance: NA
v_gene: TRBV25-1
j_gene: TRBJ2-1
CDR3aa: CASSESVFSGEQFF

abundance: NA
v_gene: TRBV7-6
j_gene: TRBJ1-1
CDR3aa: CASSPQMNTEAFF

abundance: NA
v_gene: TRBV10-3
j_gene: TRBJ1-5
CDR3aa: CAISPREDVYQPQHF

abundance: NA
v_gene: TRBV10-3
j_gene: TRBJ1-1
CDR3aa: CAISEWVNTEAFF

abundance: NA
v_gene: TRBV9
j_gene: TRBJ1-6
CDR3aa: CASSIGSGGNSPLHF

abundance: NA
v_gene: TRBV10-3
j_gene: TRBJ1-5
CDR3aa: CAISDGYNQPQHF

abundance: NA
v_gene: TRBV29-1
j_gene: TRBJ2-7
CDR3aa: CSVDGDSSYEQYF

abundance: NA
v_gene: TRBV20-1
j_gene: TRBJ2-3
CDR3aa: CSAREPTAPSTDTQYF

abundance: NA
v_gene: TRBV6-6
j_gene: TRBJ2-2
CDR3aa: CASIKGAGELFF

abundance: NA
v_gene: TRBV7-3
j_gene: TRBJ2-6
CDR3aa: CASSFRGASGANVLTF

abundance: NA
v_gene: TRBV7-2
j_gene: TRBJ1-5
CDR3aa: CASSLTGGEHQPQHF

abundance: NA
v_gene: TRBV27
j_gene: TRBJ2-7
CDR3aa: CASMVTSGGEQYF

abundance: NA
v_gene: TRBV5-1
j_gene: TRBJ1-5
CDR3aa: CASSLAGTGNQPQHF

abundance: medium-sized
v_gene: TRBV7-2
j_gene: TRBJ2-3
CDR3aa: CASSSGLAGGGLLLTDTQYF

abundance: NA
v_gene: TRBV19
j_gene: TRBJ2-7
CDR3aa: CATSIRGLPYEQYF

abundance: NA
v_gene: TRBV28
j_gene: TRBJ1-2
CDR3aa: CASSSQGFSAYGYTF

abundance: NA
v_gene: TRBV29-1
j_gene: TRBJ2-5
CDR3aa: CSVEIAETQYF

abundance: NA
v_gene: TRBV3-1
j_gene: TRBJ2-1
CDR3aa: CASSQGLAGLRSYNEQFF

abundance: NA
v_gene: TRBV7-9
j_gene: TRBJ2-7
CDR3aa: CASSYTSGSVSYEQYF

abundance: NA
v_gene: TRBV28
j_gene: TRBJ1-5
CDR3aa: CASCEGQYNQPQHF

abundance: NA
v_gene: TRBV7-2
j_gene: TRBJ2-5
CDR3aa: CASSLGPSGVQETQYF

abundance: NA
v_gene: TRBV20-1
j_gene: TRBJ1-6
CDR3aa: CSARRGEVFSPLHF

abundance: NA
v_gene: TRBV7-9
j_gene: TRBJ1-1
CDR3aa: CASSFEGGGTEAFF